Listed here are 30 T cell receptor beta chains from one sample, sequenced in a study of early T cells in non-severe SARS-CoV-2 infection (dated by TCRdb to about 2021). Receptors were amplified or captured by 5' RACE. The instrument was a NextSeq 500. TCRdb trimmed public reads at Q25 via fastp, called clones via MiXCR and kept in-frame beta chains. Duplicate CDR3 protein sequences are folded into a single record with the most common DNA and genes. This sample comprises approximately 56,000 distinct CDR3 sequences, less than 15% of them detected only once. The ten biggest clones cover approximately 4% of the sample. Specimen: whole blood, collected at baseline. These receptor sequences come from an adult who was a healthcare worker with PCR-confirmed SARS-CoV-2 infection or an uninfected control (not recorded which).

The chain has TRBV6-4 and TRBJ2-7, with D possibly TRBD1 on 6 matching bases. Trimming cost V 3 bases and J 0 bases, with 9 bases left between them. CDR3 length: 14 amino acids. CDR1 is MRHNA and CDR2 is SNTAGT in the germline V gene. The CDR3 sequence is CASSEQGSSYEQYF. In DNA, the CDR3 is TGTGCCAGCAGTGAACAGGGTAGCTCCTACGAGCAGTACTTC.

The chain employs TRBV5-1 and TRBJ2-5; D is ambiguous. The germline V and J ends were trimmed by 0 bases and 1 base, with 13 bases remaining between them. Germline lookup yields CDR1 SGHRS and CDR2 YFSETQ. This CDR3 is built from 16 residues. Written as DNA, the CDR3 is TGCGCCAGCAGCTTGGGAGCGTCCCACGGCCAAGAGACCCAGTACTTC. Its protein product is CASSLGASHGQETQYF.

V usage is TRBV20-1 and J usage is TRBJ2-5, with no clear D. The CDR3 extends over 12 amino acids. Germline-derived CDR1 and CDR2 are DFQATT and SNEGSKA (reference sequence). Trimming stripped 3 bases from V and 2 bases from J, with 7 bases between. The CDR3 DNA reads as TGCAGTGCTAGCCCCGTTCAAGAGACCCAGTACTTC. Its protein product is CSASPVQETQYF.

The rearrangement joins TRBV5-1 to TRBJ1-1, with 7 bases identical to TRBD1. Losses at the gene ends were 5 bases for V and 1 base for J; bases not matched to a gene: 5. CDR3 length equals 14 residues. CDR1 is SGHRS, CDR2 YFSETQ, per germline. DNA for the CDR3: TGCGCCAGCAGAGAGGGGGCACAGAACACTGAAGCTTTCTTT. The encoded protein is CASREGAQNTEAFF.

This clonotype was seen many times. The V and J genes are TRBV5-1 and TRBJ2-7; a weak D match, TRBD2 (6 bases). Between the trimmed V and J ends, which lost 4 bases and 5 bases, there was a span of 13 bases. CDR1 and CDR2 from the germline V gene are SGHRS and YFSETQ. CDR3 size: 13 residues. CDR3 region: CASSPVGGHEQYF. As DNA, the CDR3 is TGCGCCAGCAGCCCGGTCGGGGGACACGAGCAGTACTTC.

DNA of the CDR3: TGCGCCAGCAGCCCACGGGGGGACAGTGACTACGAGCAGTACTTC. It translates to CASSPRGDSDYEQYF. The J gene is TRBJ2-7, the V gene TRBV5-1, with D tentatively TRBD1 or TRBD2 (7 bases each). This CDR3 comprises 15 residues. Trimming took off 4 bases at V and 3 bases at J, with 17 bases between the two ends. The germline V gene encodes CDR1 SGHRS and CDR2 YFSETQ.

This clonotype turned up a few times. The chain joins TRBV20-1 to TRBJ2-7; no clear D. Germline CDR1 DFQATT, CDR2 SNEGSKA (reference sequence). The CDR3 contains 11 residues. V lost 3 bases to trimming and J lost 3 bases, with 6 bases between them. The CDR3 DNA sequence: TGCAGTGCTAGCTCGAACTACGAGCAGTACTTC. Protein: CSASSNYEQYF.

This clonotype was seen a few times. The V and J genes are TRBV9 and TRBJ2-3, with TRBD2 matching over 7 bases. Germline V CDR1 and CDR2: SGDLS, YYNGEE. This CDR3 region has 16 residues. The junction had 11 bases not matched to a gene; V was cut back by 4 bases and J by 3 bases. In nucleotides, the CDR3 is TGTGCCAGCAGCCCCCTATCGGGAGGAAGTACAGATACGCAGTATTTT. Translated: CASSPLSGGSTDTQYF.

This clonotype has at least ten counts. This chain connects TRBV6-1 to TRBJ2-5; 7 bases are shared with TRBD1. The CDR3 has 14 amino acids. V shed 2 bases and J 2 bases; nucleotides not matched to a gene: 2. Germline V gene sequence: CDR1 MNHNS, CDR2 SASEGT. CDR3 nucleotides: TGTGCCAGCAGTGAATCGGGACAGCAAGAGACCCAGTACTTC. Translating gives CASSESGQQETQYF.

This clonotype has more than one count but fewer than ten. The CDR3, as DNA: TGCGCCAGCAGTGGGAGACAGGGGTTTGACGGGGAGCTGTTTTTT. Encoded protein: CASSGRQGFDGELFF. The chain employs TRBV10-1 and TRBJ2-2, with 8 positions matching TRBD1. With 4 bases clipped from V and 7 bases from J, the junction kept 8 bases outside the gene matches. Germline values: CDR1 WNHNN, CDR2 SYGVQD (reference sequence). CDR3 length equals 15 residues.

This clonotype was picked up many times. This sequence joins TRBV5-1 and TRBJ2-2; 7 bases match TRBD1. The CDR3 covers 15 residues. After removal of 0 bases from V and 3 bases from J, the junction contained 2 bases not matched to a gene. Germline V CDR1 and CDR2: SGHRS, YFSETQ. DNA for the CDR3: TGCGCCAGCAGCTTGGAAGGGGGCTACACCGGGGAGCTGTTTTTT. This codes for CASSLEGGYTGELFF.

This clonotype was seen ten or more times. The V call is TRBV28, the J call TRBJ1-6; D not resolved. V was clipped by 3 bases and J by 10 bases, with 16 bases between them. CDR1 and CDR2 (germline): MDHEN, SYDVKM. The CDR3 has 15 amino acids. The CDR3 region is CASSLGTLLGSPLHF. The CDR3 DNA sequence: TGTGCCAGCAGTTTGGGTACCCTACTGGGGTCACCCCTCCACTTT.

The V gene is TRBV27, the J gene TRBJ1-2, with TRBD1 matching over 9 bases. With V trimmed by 5 bases and J by 6 bases, 10 bases remained unmatched. CDR1 is MNHEY, CDR2 SMNVEV, per germline (reference sequence). CDR3 length equals 15 residues. CDR3 residues: CASSRDKQGANGYTF. CDR3 coding DNA: TGTGCCAGCAGTCGCGATAAACAGGGGGCAAATGGCTACACCTTC.

This clonotype was detected a few times. The chain links TRBV5-1 to TRBJ1-1; possible D gene TRBD1, 5 bases. Trimming removed 3 bases at V and 6 bases at J, with 21 bases between. Germline-derived CDR1 and CDR2 are SGHRS and YFSETQ. This CDR3 is 16 amino acids long. The DNA for the CDR3 is TGCGCCAGCAGCTCCTCATTCGTCGGGGCTCTTTCTGAAGCTTTCTTT. This sequence encodes CASSSSFVGALSEAFF.

This clonotype was observed many times. The rearrangement uses TRBV10-3 and TRBJ2-6, with 8 nucleotides matching TRBD1. Germline V lookup: CDR1 ENHRY, CDR2 SYGVKD. The CDR3 consists of 17 residues. V lost 4 bases, J lost 0 bases, and 5 bases stayed unmatched. CDR3 sequence reads: CAISAGQGRSGANVLTF. The CDR3 coding sequence is TGTGCCATCAGTGCCGGACAGGGCCGCTCTGGGGCCAACGTCCTGACTTTC.

This clonotype was picked up a small number of times. The rearrangement uses TRBV27 and TRBJ2-7; D is undetermined. Trimming left V 5 bases short and J 0 bases short, with 11 bases between. The CDR3 extends over 14 amino acids. Germline V gives CDR1 MNHEY, CDR2 SMNVEV (reference sequence). CDR3 in DNA: TGTGCCAGCAGTATTGACGGTATCTCCTACGAGCAGTACTTC. Translating it yields CASSIDGISYEQYF.

This clonotype was recorded a few times. The CDR3 loop is CASSDGSGANVLTF. CDR3 nucleotide sequence: TGCGCCAGCAGCGACGGGTCTGGGGCCAACGTCCTGACTTTC. The genes are TRBV5-1 and TRBJ2-6, with D unclear. The CDR3 is 14 amino acids. V was trimmed by 4 bases and J by 1 base, leaving 6 bases between them. Germline CDR1 reads SGHRS; CDR2 reads YFSETQ.

The sample holds a few counts of this clonotype. The chain is built from TRBV7-9 and TRBJ1-1; weak D call: TRBD1 (5 bases). CDR1 SEHNR and CDR2 FQNEAQ come from the germline V gene (reference sequence). The CDR3 spans 11 residues. With 9 bases removed from V and 3 bases from J, the gap between germline ends came to 8 bases. CDR3 residues: CASKGYTEAFF. In nucleotides, the CDR3 is TGTGCCAGTAAGGGGTACACTGAAGCTTTCTTT. The complete variable domain, with remaining parts taken from reference TRBV7-9 and TRBJ1-1, reads DTGVSQNPRHKITKRGQNVTFRCDPISEHNRLYWYRQTLGQGPEFLTYFQNEAQLEKSRLLSDRFSAERPKGSFSTLEIQRTEQGDSAMYLCASKGYTEAFFGQGTRLTVV.

The sample holds a few counts of this clonotype. The chain has TRBV28 and TRBJ2-1; D is unclear. Germline V gene data show CDR1 as MDHEN and CDR2 as SYDVKM. The CDR3 is 11 amino acids. Trimming shortened V by 7 bases and J by 9 bases, and 10 bases separated the two germline ends. CDR3 nucleotides: TGTGCCAGCACGGATCTGGGTGAGCAGTTCTTC. Translating gives CASTDLGEQFF.

This clonotype was picked up many times. This chain uses TRBV29-1 with TRBJ2-7; D not certain. The germline V gene has CDR1 SQVTM and CDR2 ANQGSEA. Trimming pared 4 bases from V and 6 bases from J, leaving 10 bases between. This CDR3 is 11 amino acids long. The CDR3 sequence: CSVGNRFEQYF. The CDR3 DNA is TGCAGCGTTGGGAACCGATTCGAGCAGTACTTC.

This clonotype has only a few counts. V is TRBV18 and J is TRBJ1-2; 9 bases are shared with TRBD1. Germline assignment: CDR1 KGHSH and CDR2 LQKENI. With V trimmed by 3 bases and J by 7 bases, 6 bases remained unmatched. The CDR3 is 14 residues long. CDR3 in DNA: TGTGCCAGCTCACCGGGACAGGGAGCAGGTGGCTACACCTTC. Amino acids: CASSPGQGAGGYTF.

This chain links TRBV27 with TRBJ2-7, with 10 bases fitting TRBD2. Per germline, CDR1 MNHEY and CDR2 SMNVEV (reference sequence). This CDR3 has 14 residues. J gave up 4 bases and V 6 bases, and 6 bases lay outside the gene matches. The CDR3 region has the DNA TGTGCCAGCAGCACACTAGCGGGGCCATACGAGCAGTACTTC. Residues: CASSTLAGPYEQYF.

V usage is TRBV12-3 or TRBV12-4 and J usage is TRBJ1-2; D gene unclear. The ends were cut back, 4 bases at V and 6 bases at J, with 9 bases in the middle. The CDR3 runs 12 residues. The chain's CDR3 is CASSSAGHGYTF. The CDR3 nucleotides read TGTGCCAGCAGTTCGGCTGGCCATGGCTACACCTTC.

There are many counts of this clonotype. The CDR3 here is CASSPGVVNTEAFF. Here the CDR3 DNA reads TGTGCCAGCAGCCCCGGGGTAGTGAACACTGAAGCTTTCTTT. The chain is built from TRBV6-9 and TRBJ1-1; D gene uncertain. Looked up from germline, CDR1 is MNHGY and CDR2 is SVAAGI. V was pared by 6 bases and J by 0 bases, with 11 bases between. CDR3 length: 14 residues.

The chain recombines TRBV30 with TRBJ1-1, with D perhaps matching TRBD1 (6 bases). The germline V gene encodes CDR1 GTSNPN and CDR2 SVGIG (reference sequence). The CDR3 totals 12 residues. Trimming pared 5 bases from V and 3 bases from J, leaving 10 bases between. CDR3 coding DNA: TGTGCCTGGGGACAGATCCACACTGAAGCTTTCTTT. Translated, it gives CAWGQIHTEAFF.

This sequence joins TRBV7-2 and TRBJ2-4; 7 positions match TRBD2. The CDR3 has 17 amino acids. The J segment lost 1 base and the V segment lost 3 bases, leaving 9 bases of the junction unmatched. Germline loops: CDR1 SGHTA, CDR2 FQGNSA. This CDR3 reads CASSFTSLTSAKNIQYF. The CDR3 nucleotides read TGTGCCAGCAGCTTCACGAGCCTGACTAGCGCCAAAAACATTCAGTACTTC. Full variable domain (rest looked up from reference TRBV7-2 and TRBJ2-4): GAGVSQSPSNKVTEKGKDVELRCDPISGHTALYWYRQSLGQGLEFLIYFQGNSAPDKSGLPSDRFSAERTGGSVSTLTIQRTQQEDSAVYLCASSFTSLTSAKNIQYFGAGTRLSVL.

This clonotype was detected many times. This sequence joins TRBV7-6 and TRBJ2-2; a weak D match, TRBD2 (5 bases). The CDR3 has 14 amino acids. Germline values: CDR1 SGHVS, CDR2 FNYEAQ. The V end lost 5 bases, the J end lost 2 bases, and 9 bases lay between the germline ends. The CDR3 sequence: CASSARGNTGELFF. In DNA form, the CDR3 reads TGTGCCAGCAGCGCACGGGGAAACACCGGGGAGCTGTTTTTT. The whole variable domain, filled in from reference TRBV7-6 and TRBJ2-2, reads GAGVSQSPRYKVTKRGQDVALRCDPISGHVSLYWYRQALGQGPEFLTYFNYEAQQDKSGLPNDRFSAERPEGSISTLTIQRTEQRDSAMYRCASSARGNTGELFFGEGSRLTVL.

This clonotype has just a few counts. The chain recombines TRBV28 with TRBJ2-7, with 8 bases fitting TRBD1. This CDR3 contains 16 residues. The V and J ends lost 6 bases and 2 bases, in that order; junction bases with no gene match: 12. Germline CDR1 reads MDHEN; CDR2 reads SYDVKM. For the CDR3, the DNA is TGTGCCAGCAGCCAGGGATTCCGGGACAGGCCCTACGAGCAGTACTTC. Translating gives CASSQGFRDRPYEQYF.

This clonotype was seen more than once but under ten times. This chain links TRBV7-2 with TRBJ2-7; 9 bases map to TRBD1. The CDR3 covers 15 residues. Germline V gene sequence: CDR1 SGHTA, CDR2 FQGNSA. V lost 4 bases, J lost 3 bases, and 7 bases stayed unmatched. In nucleotides, the CDR3 is TGTGCCAGCAGCTCAGACTCGACAGGGGGCTACGAGCAGTACTTC. Translated: CASSSDSTGGYEQYF.

CDR3 bases: TGTGCCAGCAGCTTAGTTTCGGAGACCCAGTACTTC. It yields the protein CASSLVSETQYF. The chain uses TRBV11-2 and TRBJ2-5; D is ambiguous. The CDR3 totals 12 residues. Looked up from germline, CDR1 is SGHAT and CDR2 is FQNNGV. V lost 1 base, J lost 5 bases, and 5 bases lay in between.